What follows is one T cell receptor beta chain and its context. Its specific antigen is unknown. Nothing much larger sits one base from this clone, and base qualities are not available. The sample is drawn from a study of T cells in localized non-small cell lung cancer (dated by TCRdb to the early 2020s). For context, the study as a whole: Comparing tumors with uninvolved tumor-adjacent lungs, the study looked at the T cell repertoires of hundreds of patients with early-stage NSCLC. The cohort comprised 200 to 300 treatment-naïve NSCLC patients with resected, localized lung tumors. Of the NSCLC patients, roughly 130 were male and around 99 were female, and the mean age was around 66 years. General conclusions and limits of the study: Higher T cell density in blood was associated with longer overall survival, whereas higher clonality in adjacent lung was associated with shorter survival. The highest T cell clonality was observed in uninvolved tumor-adjacent lung, where clonality exceeded that of tumor, suggesting that antigenic responses were more focused in uninvolved tumor-adjacent lung. Multi-region tumor sequencing was not performed, so intratumor heterogeneity could not be excluded. A median of around 50 of the top 100 tumor clones were detected in paired uninvolved adjacent lung, and 25 to 35 of these tumor clones were also found among the top 100 clones of the paired uninvolved adjacent lung. Because of the exploratory design, TCR variables were selected using unadjusted p-values without false-discovery rate correction.

Deletion took 1 base off V and 3 bases off J, with a span of 2 bases between the germline ends. Inclusive of the bounding cysteine and phenylalanine, the CDR3 is 12 residues long. Of all the DNA, just the CDR3 is kept, 36 bases in frame from base 1. The germline V gene (reference sequence) sets CDR1 to LNHNV and CDR2 to YYDKDF. TCR beta CDR3 regions were sequenced from DNA using the immunoSEQ Assay. The original methods were these. T cell density was computed as TCR beta template counts normalized to usable DNA estimated by amplifying housekeeping genes. Using the preseqR package, richness was estimated by extrapolating to 120,000 templates for tissue samples and 400,000 templates for PBMC samples. Clonality was taken to be one minus Pielou's evenness. Differential abundance testing on productive amino-acid clonotypes, with a minimum total count of 5 and an alpha of 0.1, was used to identify tissue-enriched TCRs. The Jaccard Index and the Morisita Overlap Index were used to measure repertoire overlap between compartments. GLIPH clustered TCR beta CDR3s with public tetramer-defined viral CDR3s; viral motifs required at least three viral sequences plus V-gene enrichment. TCRdb re-hosts the immuneACCESS table, in-frame sequences only. Its copies lack some clones; in the studies checked, an unresolved V gene accounts for under half of them, and the cause for the rest is not known. D and trimming come from the DNA, and the V and J calls and clone size come from that table. The sample table shows 20,000 to 30,000 clones, and 85% to 95% are seen once. The ten largest clones add up to roughly 4% of the sample.

At diagnosis, peripheral blood, uninvolved tumor-adjacent lung and tumor were collected and were preserved as a mix of fresh-frozen and FFPE material. Blood samples were analyzed as peripheral blood mononuclear cells for TCR repertoire profiling. The sample in question was peripheral blood, obtained before any cancer treatment. The chain uses TRBV15 and TRBJ2-3; the D gene assignment is ambiguous. The receptor was derived from a female donor at least 60 years old with stage II squamous cell lung carcinoma. The CDR3 sequence is CATSRGTDTQYF. The DNA sequence is given as TGTGCCACCAGCAGAGGAACAGATACGCAGTATTTT.